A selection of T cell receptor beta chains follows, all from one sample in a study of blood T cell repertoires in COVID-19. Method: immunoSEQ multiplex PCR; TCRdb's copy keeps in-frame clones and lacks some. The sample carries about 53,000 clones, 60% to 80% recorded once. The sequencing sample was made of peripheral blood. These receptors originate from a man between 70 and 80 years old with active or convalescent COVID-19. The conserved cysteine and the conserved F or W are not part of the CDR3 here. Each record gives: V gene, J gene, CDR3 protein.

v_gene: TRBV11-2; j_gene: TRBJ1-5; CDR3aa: ASSLDRRGQPQH
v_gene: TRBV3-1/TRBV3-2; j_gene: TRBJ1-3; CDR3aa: ASSSRVRGGGNTIY
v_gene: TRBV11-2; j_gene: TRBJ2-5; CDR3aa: ASSSTGYQETQY
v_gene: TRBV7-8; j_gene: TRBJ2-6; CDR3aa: ASSPRESGANVLT
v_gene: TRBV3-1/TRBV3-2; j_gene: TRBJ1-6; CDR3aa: ASSLGTVDSPLH
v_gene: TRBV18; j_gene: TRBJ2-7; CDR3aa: ASSRLDSIYEQY
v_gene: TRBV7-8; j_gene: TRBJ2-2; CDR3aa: ASSTRQNTGELF
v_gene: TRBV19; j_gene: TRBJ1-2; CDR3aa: ASRTLGGGNYYGYT
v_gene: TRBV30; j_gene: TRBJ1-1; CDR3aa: AWKGAGNLNTEAF
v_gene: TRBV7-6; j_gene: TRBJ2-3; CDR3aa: ASSSTGGFTTDTQY
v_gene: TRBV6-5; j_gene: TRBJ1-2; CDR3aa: AAYGVAMNYGYT
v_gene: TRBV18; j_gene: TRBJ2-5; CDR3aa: ASSAGHGETQY
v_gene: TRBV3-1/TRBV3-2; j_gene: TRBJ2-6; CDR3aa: ASSLIPGTGGSGANVLT
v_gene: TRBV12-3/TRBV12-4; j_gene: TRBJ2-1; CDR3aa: ASRLASQRGF
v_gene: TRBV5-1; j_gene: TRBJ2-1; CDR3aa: ASSSEGQRYNEQF
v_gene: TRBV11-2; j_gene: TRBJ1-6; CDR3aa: ASSLGSRSSGPLH
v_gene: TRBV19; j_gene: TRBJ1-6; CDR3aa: ASSIEGTGLNSPLH
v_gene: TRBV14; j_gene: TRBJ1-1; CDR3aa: ASSQVNREAF
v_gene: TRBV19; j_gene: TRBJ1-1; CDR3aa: ASIGGFLNTEAF
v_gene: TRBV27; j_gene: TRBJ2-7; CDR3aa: ASSFGGLVYEQY
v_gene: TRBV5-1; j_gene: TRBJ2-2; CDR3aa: ASSLGAGYSTGELF
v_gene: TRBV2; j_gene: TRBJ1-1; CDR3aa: ASRITGRKTEAF
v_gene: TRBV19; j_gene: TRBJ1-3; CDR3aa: ATTKQGNTGNTIY
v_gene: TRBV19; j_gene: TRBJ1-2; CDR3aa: ASISRTGGIGTNGYT
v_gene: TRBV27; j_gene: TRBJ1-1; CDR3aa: ASSLLGGSTEAF
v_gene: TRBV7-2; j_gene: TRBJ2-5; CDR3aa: ASSRGLAGSGGETQY
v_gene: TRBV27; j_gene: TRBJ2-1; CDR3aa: ASSLTAGIINEQF
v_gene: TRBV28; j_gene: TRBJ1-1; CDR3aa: ATQGSEAF